One TCR beta chain is described in this entry. One junction end does not reproduce the germline sequence, and a read error may be involved. Germline V gives CDR1 SSHAT, CDR2 FNYEAQ (reference sequence). The CDR3 runs 14 residues. Data came from immunoSEQ multiplex PCR; TCRdb stores just in-frame clones and leaves some out. The top ten hold around 0.32% of the sample, which has 400,000 or so clones, 95% to 97% seen once. This sample was included in a study of shared clonotypes between healthy human individuals. The receptor was isolated from a young man in good health. The rearrangement joins TRBV7-7 to TRBJ2-1; D gene uncertain. Sequencing was performed on memory CD8+ T cells sorted from blood. The subset denotes: CD45RO+ cells pooled with CCR7-negative TemRA cells. The CDR3 region is CASSLGRLVGEQFF. CDR3 DNA sequence: TGTGCTAGCAGCTTAGGGCGGCTAGTTGGTGAGCAGTTCTTC.